These T cell receptor beta chains were read from a single sample in a study of T cells in Graves' hyperthyroidism and ophthalmopathy. TCRdb redid the calling of the multiplex PCR reads with MiXCR, one entry per CDR3 protein. In the table there are roughly 530,000 distinct CDR3 sequences, approximately 17% of which are singletons. The sample taken for sequencing was blood. Source of these receptors: a woman under 30 with Graves' ophthalmopathy. CDR3s include the opening cysteine and the closing phenylalanine or tryptophan. D genes are given only for firm matches. For some rows the clone size is stated as once, few or many, or as a class when expanded; others skip it.

>TRBV28|many|TRBJ2-2|TRBD2
CASSPQAGGPGELFF
TGTGCCAGCAGTCCCCAGGCGGGAGGTCCCGGGGAGCTGTTTTTT
>TRBV30|many|TRBJ2-1|-
CAWSKRNDEQFF
TGTGCCTGGAGTAAACGGAACGACGAGCAGTTCTTC
>TRBV27|many|TRBJ2-1|-
CASSFQEAYNEQFF
TGTGCCAGCAGTTTCCAGGAGGCGTACAATGAGCAGTTCTTC
>TRBV28|few|TRBJ2-1|-
CASSLFLRQYSYNEQFF
TGTGCCAGCAGTTTATTCCTGCGGCAATACTCCTACAATGAGCAGTTCTTC
>TRBV7-2|many|TRBJ1-1|-
CASSLVTVYPPEAFF
TGTGCCAGCAGCTTAGTTACGGTTTACCCCCCTGAAGCTTTCTTT
>TRBV9|few|TRBJ1-2|-
CASSPREITGRLDYGYTF
TGTGCCAGCAGCCCGAGAGAAATTACAGGGAGACTAGACTATGGCTACACCTTC
>TRBV5-4|-|TRBJ2-3|-
CASSHSLDTQYF
TGTGCCAGCAGTCACAGCTTAGATACGCAGTATTTT
>TRBV7-3|-|TRBJ2-7|TRBD2
CASSPLGGGLAGGRNEQYF
TGTGCCAGCAGCCCCCTCGGGGGTGGACTAGCGGGAGGGCGCAACGAGCAGTACTTC
>TRBV20-1|many|TRBJ2-1|-
CSARDPRTTLNEQFF
TGCAGTGCTAGAGATCCTAGGACTACTCTCAATGAGCAGTTCTTC
>TRBV14|-|TRBJ2-1|-
CASSRGFRGLRSDNEQFF
TGTGCCAGCAGCAGGGGGTTTCGCGGACTACGATCCGACAATGAGCAGTTCTTC
>TRBV6-1|many|TRBJ2-5|TRBD2
CASSEGSGGRRWETQYF
TGTGCCAGCAGTGAAGGTAGCGGGGGGAGACGGTGGGAGACCCAGTACTTC
>TRBV20-1|many|TRBJ1-2|-
CSARDRDYETLNYGYTF
TGCAGTGCTAGGGACCGGGACTACGAAACCCTCAACTATGGCTACACCTTC
>TRBV10-3|many|TRBJ2-7|-
CATRSPRSDEQYF
TGTGCCACCCGTTCCCCCCGTAGTGACGAGCAGTACTTC
>TRBV27|-|TRBJ2-2|TRBD2
CASSLWGGDTGELFF
TGTGCCAGCAGTTTATGGGGGGGGGACACCGGGGAGCTGTTTTTT
>TRBV6-6|-|TRBJ2-2|-
CASSYSQGHTGELFF
TGTGCCAGCAGTTACTCCCAGGGGCACACCGGGGAGCTGTTTTTT
>TRBV4-1|few|TRBJ2-5|TRBD2
CASSQGLAGEETQYF
TGCGCCAGCAGCCAAGGGCTAGCGGGAGAAGAGACCCAGTACTTC
>TRBV5-1|many|TRBJ1-1|-
CASGGAGSAEAFF
TGCGCCAGCGGGGGAGCGGGTTCCGCTGAAGCTTTCTTT
>TRBV30|many|TRBJ1-1|TRBD1
CAFEPGQRVNTEAFF
TGTGCCTTCGAACCGGGACAGCGGGTGAACACTGAAGCTTTCTTT